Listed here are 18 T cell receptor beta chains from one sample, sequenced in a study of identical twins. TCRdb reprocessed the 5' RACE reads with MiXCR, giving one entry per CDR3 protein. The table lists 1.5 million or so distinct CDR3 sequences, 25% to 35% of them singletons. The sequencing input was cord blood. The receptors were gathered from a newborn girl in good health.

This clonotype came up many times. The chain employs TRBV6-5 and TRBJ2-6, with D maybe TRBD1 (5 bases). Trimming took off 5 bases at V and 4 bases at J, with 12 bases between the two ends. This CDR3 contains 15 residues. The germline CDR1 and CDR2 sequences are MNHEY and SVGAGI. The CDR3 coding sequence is TGTGCCAGCAGTGATAGGGGTCTCGGGGCCAACGTCCTGACTTTC. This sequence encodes CASSDRGLGANVLTF.

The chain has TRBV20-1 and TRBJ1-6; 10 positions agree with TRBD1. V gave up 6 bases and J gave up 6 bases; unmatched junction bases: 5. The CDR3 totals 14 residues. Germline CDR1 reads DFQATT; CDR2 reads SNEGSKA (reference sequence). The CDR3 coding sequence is TGCAGTGCCCAGCGGGACAGGGGTAATTCACCCCTCCACTTT. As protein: CSAQRDRGNSPLHF.

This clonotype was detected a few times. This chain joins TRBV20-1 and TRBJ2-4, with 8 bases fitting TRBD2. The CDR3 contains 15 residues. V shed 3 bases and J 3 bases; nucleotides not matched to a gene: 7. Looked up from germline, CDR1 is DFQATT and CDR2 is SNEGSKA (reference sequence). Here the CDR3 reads CSARSLRGGKNIQYF. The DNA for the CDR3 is TGCAGTGCTAGGTCTTTACGGGGGGGCAAAAACATTCAGTACTTC.

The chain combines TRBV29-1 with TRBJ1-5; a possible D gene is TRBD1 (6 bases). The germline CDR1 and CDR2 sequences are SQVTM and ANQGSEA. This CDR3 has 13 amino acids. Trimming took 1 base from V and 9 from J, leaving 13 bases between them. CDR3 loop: CSVEGQGNGPQHF. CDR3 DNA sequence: TGCAGCGTTGAAGGTCAGGGGAATGGGCCCCAGCATTTT.

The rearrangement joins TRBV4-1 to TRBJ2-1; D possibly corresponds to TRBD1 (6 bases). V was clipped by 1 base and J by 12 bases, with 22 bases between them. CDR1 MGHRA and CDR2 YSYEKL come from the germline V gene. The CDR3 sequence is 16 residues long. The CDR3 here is CASSQADPHRAHGQFF. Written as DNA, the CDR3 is TGCGCCAGCAGCCAAGCGGATCCCCACAGGGCCCACGGGCAGTTCTTC.

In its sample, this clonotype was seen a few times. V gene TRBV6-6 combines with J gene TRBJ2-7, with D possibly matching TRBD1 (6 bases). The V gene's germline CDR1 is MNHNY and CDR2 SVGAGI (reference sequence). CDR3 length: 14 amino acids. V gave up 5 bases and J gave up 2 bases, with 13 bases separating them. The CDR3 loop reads CASSRVTGTYEQYF. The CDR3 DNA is TGTGCCAGCAGTCGCGTCACAGGGACCTACGAGCAGTACTTC.

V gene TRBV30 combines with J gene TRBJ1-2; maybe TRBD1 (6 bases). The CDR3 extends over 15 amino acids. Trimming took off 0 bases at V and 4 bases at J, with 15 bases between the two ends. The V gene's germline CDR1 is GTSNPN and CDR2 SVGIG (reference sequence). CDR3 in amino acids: CAWSVQDSDVYGYTF. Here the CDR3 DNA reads TGTGCCTGGAGTGTACAGGACAGCGATGTCTATGGCTACACCTTC. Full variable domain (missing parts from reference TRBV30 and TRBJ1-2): SQTIHQWPATLVQPVGSPLSLECTVEGTSNPNLYWYRQAAGRGLQLLFYSVGIGQISSEVPQNLSASRPQDRQFILSSKKLLLSDSGFYLCAWSVQDSDVYGYTFGSGTRLTVV.

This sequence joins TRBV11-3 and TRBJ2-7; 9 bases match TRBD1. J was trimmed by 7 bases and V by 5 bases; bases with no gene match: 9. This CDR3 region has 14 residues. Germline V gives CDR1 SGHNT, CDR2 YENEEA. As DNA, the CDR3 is TGTGCCAGCAGCCACACGGGACAGGGCTATGAGCAGTACTTC. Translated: CASSHTGQGYEQYF.

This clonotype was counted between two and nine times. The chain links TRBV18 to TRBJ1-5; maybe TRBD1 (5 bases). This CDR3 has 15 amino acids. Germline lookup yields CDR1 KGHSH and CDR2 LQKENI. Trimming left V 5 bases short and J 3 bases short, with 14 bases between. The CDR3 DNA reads TGTGCCAGCTCAAAGGGGTTAAGGAACAATCAGCCCCAGCATTTT. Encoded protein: CASSKGLRNNQPQHF.

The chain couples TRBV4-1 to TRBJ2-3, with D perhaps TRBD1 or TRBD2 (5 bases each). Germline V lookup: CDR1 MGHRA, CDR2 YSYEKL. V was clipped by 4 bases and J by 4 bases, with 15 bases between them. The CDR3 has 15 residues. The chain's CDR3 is CASSRIGVSADTQYF. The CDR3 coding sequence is TGCGCCAGCAGCCGCATAGGGGTTAGCGCAGATACGCAGTATTTT.

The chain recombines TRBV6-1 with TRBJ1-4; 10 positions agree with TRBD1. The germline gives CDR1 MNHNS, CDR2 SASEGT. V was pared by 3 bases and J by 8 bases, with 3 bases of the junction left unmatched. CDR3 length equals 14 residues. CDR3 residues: CASSEGTGVEKLFF. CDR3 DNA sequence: TGTGCCAGCAGTGAGGGGACAGGGGTCGAAAAACTGTTTTTT.

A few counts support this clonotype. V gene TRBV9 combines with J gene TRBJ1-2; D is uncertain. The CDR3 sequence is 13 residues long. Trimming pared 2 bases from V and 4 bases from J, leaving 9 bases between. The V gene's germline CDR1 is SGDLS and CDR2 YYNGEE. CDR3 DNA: TGTGCCAGCAGCGTTGGCCTCCTCTATGGCTACACCTTC. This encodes CASSVGLLYGYTF.

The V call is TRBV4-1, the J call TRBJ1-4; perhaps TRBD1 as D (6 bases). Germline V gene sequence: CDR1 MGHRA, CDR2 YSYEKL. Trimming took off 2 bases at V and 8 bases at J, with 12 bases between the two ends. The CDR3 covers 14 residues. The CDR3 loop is CASSQFAGAEKLFF. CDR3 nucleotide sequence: TGCGCCAGCAGCCAATTTGCAGGGGCCGAAAAACTGTTTTTT.

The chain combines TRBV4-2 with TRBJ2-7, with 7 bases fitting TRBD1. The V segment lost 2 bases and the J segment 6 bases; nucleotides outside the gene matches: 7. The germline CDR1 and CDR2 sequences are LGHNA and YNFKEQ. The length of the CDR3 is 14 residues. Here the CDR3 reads CASSQRDRGGEQYF. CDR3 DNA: TGTGCCAGCAGCCAAAGGGACAGAGGAGGCGAGCAGTACTTC.

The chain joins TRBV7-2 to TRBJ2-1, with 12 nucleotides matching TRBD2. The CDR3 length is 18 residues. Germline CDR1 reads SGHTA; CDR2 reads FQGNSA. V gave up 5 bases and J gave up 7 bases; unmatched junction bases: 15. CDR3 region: CASSPVGNLAGGPNEQFF. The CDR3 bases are TGTGCCAGCAGCCCCGTCGGCAATCTAGCGGGAGGGCCAAATGAGCAGTTCTTC.

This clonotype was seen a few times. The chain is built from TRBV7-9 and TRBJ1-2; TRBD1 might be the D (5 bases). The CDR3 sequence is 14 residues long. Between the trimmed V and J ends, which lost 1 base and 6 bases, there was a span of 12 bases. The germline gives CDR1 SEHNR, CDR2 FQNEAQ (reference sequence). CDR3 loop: CASSLVGLPDGYTF. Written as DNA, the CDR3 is TGTGCCAGCAGCTTAGTGGGGCTACCTGATGGCTACACCTTC.

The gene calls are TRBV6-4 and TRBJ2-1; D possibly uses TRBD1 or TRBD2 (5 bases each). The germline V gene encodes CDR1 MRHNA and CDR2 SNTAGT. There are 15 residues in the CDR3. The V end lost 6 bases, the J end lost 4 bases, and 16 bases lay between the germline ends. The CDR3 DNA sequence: TGTGCCAGCAGCCCCGGGACCCAGACTTACAATGAGCAGTTCTTC. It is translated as CASSPGTQTYNEQFF.

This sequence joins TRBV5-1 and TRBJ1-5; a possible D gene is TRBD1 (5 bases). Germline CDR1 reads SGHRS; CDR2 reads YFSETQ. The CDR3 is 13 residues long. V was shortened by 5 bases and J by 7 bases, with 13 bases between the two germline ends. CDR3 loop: CASSGTGWQPQHF. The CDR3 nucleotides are TGCGCCAGCAGTGGGACGGGGTGGCAGCCCCAGCATTTT.